This TCR beta chain was found in a study of T cells in Graves' hyperthyroidism and ophthalmopathy. Findings and caveats of the study: Within blood appeared most thyroid clonotypes that had expanded above 0.001.

The CDR3 runs to 17 residues. Trimming cost V 5 bases and J 1 base; bases outside gene matches: 14. The germline CDR1 and CDR2 sequences are GTSNPN and SVGIG (reference sequence). TCR beta CDR3 regions were amplified from RNA. Primed by the HTBI set, a first-round RT-PCR was run on the TCR CDR3. TCRdb processed the multiplex PCR reads anew with MiXCR; each CDR3 protein has one entry. In the table there are under 350,000 distinct CDR3 sequences, about 20% of which are singletons. A note on this clonotype: Its antigen is undetermined. A single base separates this from a much larger clone, so it may be a read error.

J is TRBJ1-1 and V is TRBV30, with 9 bases identical to TRBD1. The sample was blood. This TCR was sampled from a woman aged 45-65 years with Graves' hyperthyroidism. The CDR3 sequence is CAWDGSQTGGWNTEAFF. CDR3 DNA: TGTGCCTGGGATGGGTCACAGACAGGGGGTTGGAACACTGAAGCTTTCTTT.